This TCR beta chain stems from a study of shared clonotypes between healthy human individuals. Naivety among CD8 cells was defined by CD45RO negativity and positive CCR7 selection, thereby excluding terminally differentiated effector memory CD45RA+ cells. Repertoires were generated with immunoSEQ multiplex PCR, while TCRdb's copy carries only in-frame clones and drops some. Of hundreds of thousands of clones listed, roughly 96% are singletons. V was clipped by 3 bases and J by 8 bases, with 7 bases between them. The CDR3 contains 11 residues. Germline-derived CDR1 and CDR2 are WSHSY and SAAADI. The sequenced sample was naive CD8+ T cells sorted from blood. This rearrangement joins TRBV10-2 to TRBJ1-1, with D maybe TRBD1 (5 bases). The receptor comes from a woman in her thirties in good health. This CDR3 is CASSDGGEAFF. The CDR3 DNA reads as TGCGCCAGCAGTGATGGGGGAGAAGCTTTCTTT.